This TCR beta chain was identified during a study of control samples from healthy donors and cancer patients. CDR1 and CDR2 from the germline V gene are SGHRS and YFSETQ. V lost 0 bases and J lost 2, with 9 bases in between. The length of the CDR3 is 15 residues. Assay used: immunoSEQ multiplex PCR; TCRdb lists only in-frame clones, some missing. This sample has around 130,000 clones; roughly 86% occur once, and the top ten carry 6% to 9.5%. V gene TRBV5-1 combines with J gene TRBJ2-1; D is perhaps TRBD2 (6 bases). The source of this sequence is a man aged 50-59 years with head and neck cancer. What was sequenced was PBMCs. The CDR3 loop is CASSLELAAYNEQFF. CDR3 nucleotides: TGCGCCAGCAGCTTGGAACTAGCAGCCTACAATGAGCAGTTCTTC.